This T cell receptor beta chain was observed in a study of shared clonotypes between healthy human individuals. The germline V gene encodes CDR1 SEHNR and CDR2 FQNEAQ (reference sequence). CDR3 length: 16 amino acids. Trimming took 4 bases from V and 2 from J; bases not matched to a gene: 2. The table came from immunoSEQ multiplex PCR; TCRdb's copy has only in-frame clones and leaves some out. The sample comprises approximately 2,000,000 clones, 85% to 95% of which are singletons, and 0.3% to 0.4% rests with the top ten. This clone was recorded a few times. The antigen remains undetermined. Study-wide findings and caveats: Represented genetic and exposure-history diversity was restricted by having few donors.

The sample was naive CD4+ T cells from PBMCs. Subset given: CD45RA+ positively selected. The sequence came from a man aged 18-30 years in good health. Some clones in this sample may be carry-over from other donors' samples. J is TRBJ2-3 and V is TRBV7-9, with 14 bases lining up with TRBD2. The CDR3: CASSSGLAGDTDTQYF. The CDR3 coding sequence is TGTGCCAGCAGCTCGGGACTAGCGGGAGACACAGATACGCAGTATTTT.